The 24 T cell receptor beta chains below were found in one sample sequenced in a study of CD8+ T cells in alopecia areata. The treatment denotes: oral pan-JAK inhibitor, 5-10 mg twice daily. RNA extraction was followed by reverse transcription into cDNA, which acted as the sequencing template. Some clones are missing from TCRdb's copy, which holds only in-frame ones; the method was immunoSEQ multiplex PCR. In the table there are approximately 280,000 clones, 58% of which are singletons. This specimen was CD4+ T cells sorted from blood, taken at week 24, from a patient treated with tofacitinib. The receptors were gathered from a human donor with alopecia areata.

The V call is TRBV21-1, the J call TRBJ2-3. TRBV21-1 is a recognized pseudogene. There are 17 residues in the CDR3. The CDR3 here is CASSKEGLDSITDTQYF. The CDR3 DNA reads as TGTGCCAGCAGCAAAGAGGGACTGGACAGCATCACAGATACGCAGTATTTT.

The chain is built from TRBV9 and TRBJ2-1; TRBD2 aligns across 8 bases. The CDR3 has 14 amino acids. CDR1 SGDLS and CDR2 YYNGEE come from the germline V gene. V lost 4 bases, J lost 5 bases, and 5 bases stayed unmatched. In DNA, the CDR3 is TGTGCCAGCAGCCGGACTAGCCTAGACAATGAGCAGTTCTTC. It encodes CASSRTSLDNEQFF.

V usage is TRBV6-1 and J usage is TRBJ1-2, with D possibly being TRBD1 (6 bases). Trimming took 6 bases from V and 4 from J, leaving 18 bases between them. CDR3 size: 15 residues. The germline V gene encodes CDR1 MNHNS and CDR2 SASEGT. The CDR3 reads CASSRDRIMGYGYTF. DNA for the CDR3: TGTGCCAGCAGCAGAGACAGGATTATGGGCTATGGCTACACCTTC.

This clone was observed a handful of times. The rearrangement joins TRBV5-4 to TRBJ2-2; the D is unclear. The CDR3 has 15 residues. The V gene's germline CDR1 is SGHNT and CDR2 YYREEE (reference sequence). V was shortened by 4 bases and J by 0 bases, with 10 bases between the two germline ends. CDR3 sequence (DNA): TGTGCCAGCAGCCCAGGCAGAACGAACACCGGGGAGCTGTTTTTT. It yields the protein CASSPGRTNTGELFF.

The table lists this clone with a count of one. The rearrangement uses TRBV30 and TRBJ1-6, with TRBD1 as a possible D gene (5 bases). The V and J ends lost 6 bases and 8 bases respectively, with 17 bases between them. From germline, CDR1 is GTSNPN and CDR2 SVGIG (reference sequence). The CDR3 has 14 amino acids. The CDR3 spells CACTGGGYDSPLHF. Here the CDR3 DNA reads TGTGCCTGTACTGGTGGGGGTTATGATTCACCCCTCCACTTT.

For this clone: One end of the junction does not line up with germline, which may come from a read error. This sequence joins TRBV29-1 and TRBJ1-6, with D unresolved. Germline CDR1 reads SQVTM; CDR2 reads ANQGSEA. There are 14 residues in the CDR3. The CDR3 DNA reads TGCAGCGTTCAAGAGGCCACCAACCTTTCACCCCTCCACTTT. Translating gives CSVQEATNLSPLHF.

The chain carries TRBV5-1 and TRBJ2-7; TRBD1 matches 8 bases. Germline V gene lookup returns CDR1 SGHRS and CDR2 YFSETQ. The CDR3 runs to 14 residues. V was pared by 5 bases and J by 0 bases, with 4 bases of the junction left unmatched. The CDR3: CASSRQGSSYEQYF. For the CDR3, the DNA is TGCGCCAGCAGTCGACAGGGGAGCTCCTACGAGCAGTACTTC.

This clone turned up a few times. This chain joins TRBV29-1 and TRBJ1-2; TRBD1 is a possible D gene (6 bases). V gave up 7 bases and J gave up 8 bases, with 17 bases separating them. Germline V gene data show CDR1 as SQVTM and CDR2 as ANQGSEA. There are 12 residues in the CDR3. CDR3 bases: TGCAGCGCGAACGGGGGCTCGGAAGGCTACACCTTC. Residues: CSANGGSEGYTF.

The chain employs TRBV2 and TRBJ2-3; D uncertain. Germline-derived CDR1 and CDR2 are SNHLY and FYNNEI. V was trimmed by 3 bases and J by 2 bases, leaving 9 bases between them. This CDR3 is 14 amino acids long. The CDR3 DNA reads as TGTGCCAGCAGTGACAGTTTCCCCACAGATACGCAGTATTTT. Amino acids: CASSDSFPTDTQYF.

This clone turned up a few times. The chain joins TRBV5-1 to TRBJ2-7; either TRBD1 or TRBD2 may fit D (5 bases each). The CDR3 covers 15 residues. CDR1 is SGHRS and CDR2 is YFSETQ in the germline V gene. Trimming took off 1 base at V and 6 bases at J, with 17 bases between the two ends. Written as DNA, the CDR3 is TGCGCCAGCAGCTTGTATGCCGGGGCAGCTGGCGAGCAGTACTTC. Its protein product is CASSLYAGAAGEQYF.

This clone was seen a few times. The chain combines TRBV2 with TRBJ1-2, with TRBD1 matching over 9 bases. The CDR3 spans 15 residues. Germline assignment: CDR1 SNHLY and CDR2 FYNNEI. V gave up 3 bases and J gave up 9 bases; unmatched junction bases: 11. The CDR3 DNA reads TGTGCCAGCAGTGAGACCTACCGGGACAGGGTTCGCTACACCTTC. This encodes CASSETYRDRVRYTF.

The CDR3 protein is CASSLAELAGTGELFF. The CDR3 DNA follows: TGTGCCAGCAGCTTAGCGGAGTTAGCGGGCACCGGGGAGCTGTTTTTT. This chain connects TRBV7-9 to TRBJ2-2; TRBD2 matches at 7 bases. There are 16 residues in the CDR3. V shed 0 bases, J shed 4 bases, and the junction held 5 bases outside the gene matches. The germline CDR1 and CDR2 sequences are SEHNR and FQNEAQ (reference sequence).

This clone came up a few times. Distinct nucleotide sequences in the sample also encode this CDR3. This chain joins TRBV29-1 and TRBJ2-5, with TRBD2 identical over 10 bases. This CDR3 has 13 amino acids. The J segment lost 2 bases and the V segment lost 4 bases, leaving 1 base of the junction unmatched. Germline V CDR1 and CDR2: SQVTM, ANQGSEA. The CDR3 DNA sequence: TGCAGCGTTGGGACTAGCGGACAAGAGACCCAGTACTTC. It translates to CSVGTSGQETQYF.

This clone turned up a few times. The chain couples TRBV28 to TRBJ2-1; TRBD2 is a possible D gene (6 bases). Trimming pared 1 base from V and 0 bases from J, leaving 13 bases between. The CDR3 consists of 17 residues. The germline V gene encodes CDR1 MDHEN and CDR2 SYDVKM. The CDR3 nucleotides read TGTGCCAGCAGTTTATACTCAAGCGGGCGCTCCTACAATGAGCAGTTCTTC. Amino acids: CASSLYSSGRSYNEQFF. The complete variable domain, with remaining parts taken from reference TRBV28 and TRBJ2-1, reads DVKVTQSSRYLVKRTGEKVFLECVQDMDHENMFWYRQDPGLGLRLIYFSYDVKMKEKGDIPEGYSVSREKKERFSLILESASTNQTSMYLCASSLYSSGRSYNEQFFGPGTRLTVL.

V is TRBV2 and J is TRBJ1-2; 7 bases are shared with TRBD1. The length of the CDR3 is 13 residues. V was clipped by 8 bases and J by 2 bases; unmatched bases: 5. In germline, CDR1 is SNHLY, CDR2 FYNNEI. For the CDR3, the DNA is TGTGCCAGCGGAAGGGACAGCAACTATGGCTACACCTTC. Translated, it gives CASGRDSNYGYTF.

This clone was detected only once. V gene TRBV2 combines with J gene TRBJ2-5, with TRBD2 matching 14 bases. V lost 6 bases and J lost 2; bases outside the gene matches: 14. Germline V gene lookup returns CDR1 SNHLY and CDR2 FYNNEI. The CDR3 is 19 amino acids. CDR3 DNA: TGTGCCAGCAGAGCCCCTAGGACTAGCGGGGGGCCGAGGCAAGAGACCCAGTACTTC. Translated: CASRAPRTSGGPRQETQYF. The complete variable domain, with remaining parts taken from reference TRBV2 and TRBJ2-5, reads EPEVTQTPSHQVTQMGQEVILRCVPISNHLYFYWYRQILGQKVEFLVSFYNNEISEKSEIFDDQFSVERPDGSNFTLKIRSTKLEDSAMYFCASRAPRTSGGPRQETQYFGPGTRLLVL.

A single count supports this clone. This chain links TRBV4-1 with TRBJ1-1; possibly TRBD1 for D (6 bases). Germline V gene sequence: CDR1 MGHRA, CDR2 YSYEKL. Trimming left V 5 bases short and J 1 base short, with 8 bases between. There are 13 residues in the CDR3. CDR3: CASSWDKNTEAFF. The CDR3, as DNA: TGCGCCAGCAGCTGGGACAAGAACACTGAAGCTTTCTTT.

The chain joins TRBV11-2 to TRBJ2-1; no reliable D call. The germline V gene encodes CDR1 SGHAT and CDR2 FQNNGV. This CDR3 region has 14 residues. V dropped 4 bases and J dropped 12 bases, with 19 bases sitting between them. CDR3 protein: CASSSSGPPKAQFF. The CDR3, as DNA: TGTGCCAGCAGCTCCTCCGGACCTCCGAAGGCGCAGTTCTTC.

V and J are TRBV28 and TRBJ1-1, with D perhaps matching TRBD1 (6 bases). The CDR3 has 13 amino acids. V was shortened by 2 bases and J by 5 bases, with 9 bases between the two germline ends. The V gene's germline CDR1 is MDHEN and CDR2 SYDVKM. The DNA of the CDR3 is TGTGCCAGCAGTTTAAGGGGGAGAACTGAAGCTTTCTTT. This encodes CASSLRGRTEAFF.

The genes are TRBV5-4 and TRBJ1-5; 10 nucleotides match TRBD1. Germline CDR1 SGHNT, CDR2 YYREEE (reference sequence). After removal of 3 bases from V and 2 bases from J, the junction contained 5 bases not matched to a gene. The CDR3 runs 16 residues. The CDR3, as DNA: TGTGCCAGCAGCTCTTCCGGGACAGGGGGCAATCAGCCCCAGCATTTT. Protein: CASSSSGTGGNQPQHF. The variable domain in full, with the rest retrieved from reference TRBV5-4 and TRBJ1-5, is ETGVTQSPTHLIKTRGQQVTLRCSSQSGHNTVSWYQQALGQGPQFIFQYYREEENGRGNFPPRFSGLQFPNYSSELNVNALELDDSALYLCASSSSGTGGNQPQHFGDGTRLSIL.

CDR3 in amino acids: CASSLDRRELFF. CDR3 DNA: TGCGCCAGCAGCTTGGACCGCCGGGAGCTGTTTTTT. V usage is TRBV5-1 and J usage is TRBJ2-2; D unclear. Germline V gene data show CDR1 as SGHRS and CDR2 as YFSETQ. With 0 bases removed from V and 9 bases from J, the gap between germline ends came to 6 bases. CDR3 length equals 12 residues.

The rearrangement joins TRBV30 to TRBJ1-2; D is uncertain. This CDR3 comprises 13 residues. Germline V lookup: CDR1 GTSNPN, CDR2 SVGIG (reference sequence). Trimming stripped 1 base from V and 8 bases from J, with 14 bases between. This CDR3 is CAWSALRNVGYTF. The CDR3, as DNA: TGTGCCTGGAGTGCCCTACGAAACGTCGGCTACACCTTC. The full variable domain, its missing parts supplied by reference TRBV30 and TRBJ1-2, is SQTIHQWPATLVQPVGSPLSLECTVEGTSNPNLYWYRQAAGRGLQLLFYSVGIGQISSEVPQNLSASRPQDRQFILSSKKLLLSDSGFYLCAWSALRNVGYTFGSGTRLTVV.

The V gene is TRBV5-4, the J gene TRBJ2-3; D may be TRBD1 or TRBD2 (6 bases each). There are 16 residues in the CDR3. The V end lost 4 bases, the J end lost 1 base, and 16 bases lay between the germline ends. Germline V gene data show CDR1 as SGHNT and CDR2 as YYREEE (reference sequence). The CDR3 DNA reads TGTGCCAGCAGCCCGACTCCGGGGGCAGGCACAGATACGCAGTATTTT. Its translation: CASSPTPGAGTDTQYF.

This clone showed up just a few times. V and J are TRBV7-2 and TRBJ2-5; 10 bases agree with TRBD2. There are 15 residues in the CDR3. Germline-derived CDR1 and CDR2 are SGHTA and FQGNSA. V was pared by 3 bases and J by 4 bases, with 5 bases of the junction left unmatched. CDR3 loop: CASSFERGGLETQYF. DNA for the CDR3: TGTGCCAGCAGCTTTGAGCGGGGGGGCCTAGAGACCCAGTACTTC. Filled out from reference TRBV7-2 and TRBJ2-5, the complete variable domain reads GAGVSQSPSNKVTEKGKDVELRCDPISGHTALYWYRQSLGQGLEFLIYFQGNSAPDKSGLPSDRFSAERTGGSVSTLTIQRTQQEDSAVYLCASSFERGGLETQYFGPGTRLLVL.